The entry below describes one T cell receptor beta chain. Libraries were prepared by immunoSEQ multiplex PCR; TCRdb keeps only in-frame clonotypes and omits some of them. The table lists around 120,000 clones, 90% to 95% of them singletons. The record originates from a study of control samples from healthy donors and cancer patients. V lost 5 bases to trimming and J lost 8 bases, with 19 bases between them. The CDR3 runs 15 residues. Germline V lookup: CDR1 SGHVS, CDR2 FNYEAQ. The clonotype comes from a man in his fifties with head and neck cancer. The J gene is TRBJ1-3, the V gene TRBV7-6; possible D gene TRBD1, 5 bases. Sequenced: PBMCs. The CDR3 region has the DNA TGTGCCAGCAGCATTGGTGCGGGGCAGGTGGACACCATATATTTT. Residues: CASSIGAGQVDTIYF.